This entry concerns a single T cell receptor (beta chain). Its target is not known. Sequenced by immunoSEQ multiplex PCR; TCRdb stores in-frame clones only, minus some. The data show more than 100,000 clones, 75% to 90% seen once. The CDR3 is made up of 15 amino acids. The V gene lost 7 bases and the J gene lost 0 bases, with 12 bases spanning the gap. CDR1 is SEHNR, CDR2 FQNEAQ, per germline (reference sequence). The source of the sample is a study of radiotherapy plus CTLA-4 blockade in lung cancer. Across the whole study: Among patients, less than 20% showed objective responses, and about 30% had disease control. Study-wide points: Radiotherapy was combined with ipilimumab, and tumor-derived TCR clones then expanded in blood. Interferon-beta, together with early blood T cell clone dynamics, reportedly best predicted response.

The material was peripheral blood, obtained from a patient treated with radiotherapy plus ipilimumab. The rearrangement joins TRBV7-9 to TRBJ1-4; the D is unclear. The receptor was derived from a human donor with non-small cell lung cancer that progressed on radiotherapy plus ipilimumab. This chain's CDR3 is CASTPADATNEKLFF. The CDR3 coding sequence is TGTGCCAGCACCCCGGCGGATGCAACTAATGAAAAACTGTTTTTT.